This TCR beta chain was identified during a study of blood T cell repertoires in COVID-19. The overall study: COVID-19 samples collected from the United States, Italy and Spain covered acute and convalescent phases. Sample material is recorded as cDNA or gDNA derived from T cells, B-cell-depleted T cells, or PBMCs.

In its sample, this clone was seen once. The sample contains more than one DNA sequence encoding this CDR3. Original handling: Reference gene primer amplification yielded estimated nucleated cell counts. The table came from immunoSEQ multiplex PCR; TCRdb's copy has only in-frame clones and leaves some out. That table is the source of V, J and clone size, and D and trimming were worked out from the DNA. The sample contains about 89,000 clones, 80% of which appear only once. Sequencing used peripheral blood. This clonotype was obtained from a woman at least 80 years old with acute or convalescent COVID-19.

CDR3 amino acids: CASSQPTGNYGYTF. DNA of the CDR3: TGTGCCAGCAGCCAACCGACGGGGAACTATGGCTACACCTTC. This chain connects TRBV5-6 to TRBJ1-2; D gene ambiguous. The CDR3 spans 14 residues. V was cut by 4 bases and J by 2 bases, with 12 bases left in between. Germline V gene sequence: CDR1 SGHDT, CDR2 YYEEEE.